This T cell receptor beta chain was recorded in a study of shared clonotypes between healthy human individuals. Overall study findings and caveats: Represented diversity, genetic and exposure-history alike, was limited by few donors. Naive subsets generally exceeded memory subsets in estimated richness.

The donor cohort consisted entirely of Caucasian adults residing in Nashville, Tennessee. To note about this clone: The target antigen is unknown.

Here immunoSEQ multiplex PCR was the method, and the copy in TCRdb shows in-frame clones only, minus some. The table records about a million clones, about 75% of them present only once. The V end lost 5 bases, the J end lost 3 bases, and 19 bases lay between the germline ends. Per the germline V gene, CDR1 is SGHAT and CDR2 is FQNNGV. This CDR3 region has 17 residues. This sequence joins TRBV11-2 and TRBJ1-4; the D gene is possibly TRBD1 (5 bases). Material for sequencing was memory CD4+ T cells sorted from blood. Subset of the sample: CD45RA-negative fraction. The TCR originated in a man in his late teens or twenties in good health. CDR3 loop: CASSHGGALVANEKLFF. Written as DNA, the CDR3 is TGTGCCAGCAGCCACGGCGGGGCTTTAGTGGCTAATGAAAAACTGTTTTTT.